This TCR beta chain was identified during a study of T-cell memory formation after mild COVID-19 (dated by TCRdb to about 2021). Study-wide context: TCR sequence clusters from the two donors were found to be largely donor specific. T-cell clones expanding and contracting after mild COVID-19 in a couple of donors were tracked by longitudinal TCRalpha and TCRbeta repertoire sequencing. The cohort was made up of two young adult volunteers, one female and one male, who were previously healthy. The investigation overall reported the following: The study included only a couple of mild cases, and larger cohorts that include severe cases with pre-infection samples were judged to be necessary. Clones that contracted from day 15 to 85 showed balanced CD4/CD8 phenotypes, whereas a second wave of clones that expanded from day 15 to 37 leaned towards CD4+. SARS-CoV-2 specificity was not confirmed for the second-wave clones peaking on day 37. Contracting CD4+ clones were found mainly in CM and EM memory subsets, while CD8+ clones were enriched in EMRA. Some responding clones were detected in pre-infection memory, which suggested that pre-existing cross-reactive memory T cells had joined the SARS-CoV-2 response.

The reads were generated on an Illumina NovaSeq 6000. Using 5'RACE with constant-segment primers, TCRalpha and TCRbeta cDNA libraries were constructed, with sample barcodes and unique molecular identifiers added in the process. Trizol reagent was used to extract RNA from every sample. The libraries were amplified in two PCR steps, and the second step added a second sample barcode and Illumina TruSeq adapters. Libraries were sequenced on an Illumina NovaSeq with 2 x 150 bp paired-end reads. For the original study's pipeline: The reads were demultiplexed and collapsed into UMI-guided consensus sequences using migec v1.2.7. Using mixcr v2.1.11, UMI consensuses were aligned to TRA and TRB V and J templates and then assembled into clonotypes. A clonotype was counted as expanded or contracted only when both edgeR and NoisET called the clonotype significant, with the noise models trained on biological replicates. edgeR calls used a false discovery rate-adjusted p below 0.01 and a log2 fold-change threshold of 1. As an exploratory analysis of dynamics, PCA with hierarchical clustering was applied to max-normalized trajectories of the 1000 most abundant clonotypes. Separately sequenced CD4+ and CD8+ repertoires were used to assign a CD4 or CD8 phenotype to each responding clone. TCRdb ran its own pipeline on the public reads, namely fastp trimming at Q25 and MiXCR clone calling, and kept in-frame beta chains. CDR3 protein duplicates are merged, each entry listing the most common genes and DNA. The authors' filters were not applied to this entry. The sample contains about 350,000 distinct CDR3 sequences, approximately 29% of them found a single time. Together, the top ten hold 13% of the sample.

Ficoll-Paque density gradient centrifugation was the method used to isolate PBMCs. A note on this clonotype: This clone's antigen is unknown. It has no much larger one-base neighbor in the sample; base qualities were not kept.

The sample was PBMCs or a T cell subset sorted from them (not recorded which). The source is an adult woman who had mild COVID-19 (a few samples of this study predate the infection). The sample titles of this study are shuffled in the database, so cell type and time point are left out; the donor was told from shared clones.

The CDR3 reads CASSFGGTQYF. In nucleotides, the sequence is TGTGCCAGCAGCTTTGGAGGGACGCAGTATTTT. This sequence uses TRBV11-3 and TRBJ2-3, with a weak D call of TRBD2 (6 bases match). CDR1 SGHNT and CDR2 YENEEA are derived from the germline V gene. The junction carries 7 bases between V and J, which are trimmed by 3 bases and 9 bases respectively. The CDR3 sequence holds 11 residues, the cysteine and phenylalanine included. The entry retains the CDR3 DNA only, 33 bases that are in frame from base 1.